This T cell receptor (beta chain) originates from a study of cytomegalovirus exposure and HLA in healthy donors. Whole-study findings and limits: TCR beta chain V- and J-gene trimming was linked, in a later analysis, to a missense variant in DCLRE1C. According to the study, roughly 160 TCR beta chains were cytomegalovirus-associated.

Healthy bone marrow donors formed the donor group. Germline lookup yields CDR1 MGHDK and CDR2 SYGVNS. The CDR3 length is 13 residues. Unmatched junction bases numbered 3, after V lost 4 bases and J lost 5 bases. Worth noting for this clone: Antigen: not known.

PCR primers comprised 60 Vbeta and 13 Jbeta primers. The table came from immunoSEQ multiplex PCR; TCRdb's copy has only in-frame clones and leaves some out. The sample includes fewer than 85,000 clones, 60% to 80% of them seen just once. This sequence joins TRBV25-1 and TRBJ1-1; the match to TRBD1 covers 8 bases. The sequenced sample consisted of PBMCs. This clonotype originated in a woman aged 40 to 50 in good health and CMV-seropositive. This CDR3 is CASSARQGTEAFF. The DNA of the CDR3 is TGTGCCAGCAGTGCCCGACAGGGGACTGAAGCTTTCTTT. Drawing the rest from reference TRBV25-1 and TRBJ1-1, the complete variable domain is EADIYQTPRYLVIGTGKKITLECSQTMGHDKMYWYQQDPGMELHLIHYSYGVNSTEKGDLSSESTVSRIRTEHFPLTLESARPSHTSQYLCASSARQGTEAFFGQGTRLTVV.